This entry features one T cell receptor beta chain sequence. The antigen is unknown. This record comes from a study of T cell responses to AZD1222 COVID-19 vaccine. Some clones are missing from TCRdb's copy, which holds only in-frame ones; the method was immunoSEQ multiplex PCR. In the table there are more than 65,000 clones, 70% to 80% of which are singletons. The study's findings and limits: The sample set comprised mostly white British donors with more females, and clonal diversity was possibly underestimated. Reports say nearly half of spike-specific TCRs go after unmutated variant regions. CD4 TCRs covered the whole spike, strongest at regions 160-218 and 743-854. No day 14 peak samples; only post-peak repertoires were characterized.

The germline CDR1 and CDR2 sequences are LNHDA and SQIVND (reference sequence). V was clipped by 6 bases and J by 4 bases, with 18 bases between them. The CDR3 has 15 residues. The specimen was peripheral blood, collected on day 0 of AZD1222 vaccination. J is TRBJ1-1 and V is TRBV19; D possibly corresponds to TRBD1 (5 bases). This TCR was sampled from an adult in good health. CDR3 in amino acids: CASSDPSRDGTEAFF. The CDR3 nucleotides read TGTGCCAGTAGCGACCCCTCCAGGGATGGCACTGAAGCTTTCTTT.